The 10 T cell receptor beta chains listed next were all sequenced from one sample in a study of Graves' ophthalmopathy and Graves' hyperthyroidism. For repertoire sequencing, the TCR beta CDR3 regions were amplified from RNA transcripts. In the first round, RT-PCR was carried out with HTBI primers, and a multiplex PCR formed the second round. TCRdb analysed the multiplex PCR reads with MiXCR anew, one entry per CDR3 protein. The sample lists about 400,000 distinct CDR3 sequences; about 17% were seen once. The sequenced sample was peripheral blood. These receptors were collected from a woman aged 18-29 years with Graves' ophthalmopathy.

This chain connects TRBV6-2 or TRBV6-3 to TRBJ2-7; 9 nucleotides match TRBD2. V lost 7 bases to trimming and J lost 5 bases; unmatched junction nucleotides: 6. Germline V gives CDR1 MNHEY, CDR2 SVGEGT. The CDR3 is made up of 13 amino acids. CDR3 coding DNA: TGTGCCAGCACCCGAAGGACTAGCGACGAGCAGTACTTC. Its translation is CASTRRTSDEQYF.

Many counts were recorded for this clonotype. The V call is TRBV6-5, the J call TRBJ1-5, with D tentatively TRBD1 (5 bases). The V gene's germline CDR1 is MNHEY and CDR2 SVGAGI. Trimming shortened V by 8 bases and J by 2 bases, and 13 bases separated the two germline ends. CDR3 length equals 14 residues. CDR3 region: CASGGILGNQPQHF. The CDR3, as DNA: TGTGCCAGCGGGGGGATCCTCGGCAATCAGCCCCAGCATTTT.

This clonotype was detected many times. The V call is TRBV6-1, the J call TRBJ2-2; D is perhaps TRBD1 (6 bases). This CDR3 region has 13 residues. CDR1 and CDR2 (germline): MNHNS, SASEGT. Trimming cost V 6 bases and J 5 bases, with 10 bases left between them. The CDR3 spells CASSNTGTGELFF. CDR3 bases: TGTGCCAGCAGCAATACAGGGACCGGGGAGCTGTTTTTT.

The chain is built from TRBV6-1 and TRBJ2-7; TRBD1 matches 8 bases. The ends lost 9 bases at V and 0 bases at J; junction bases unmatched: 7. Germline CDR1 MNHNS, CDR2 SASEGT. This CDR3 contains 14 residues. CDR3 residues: CASTTGELSYEQYF. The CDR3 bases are TGTGCCAGTACGACAGGGGAGCTCTCCTACGAGCAGTACTTC.

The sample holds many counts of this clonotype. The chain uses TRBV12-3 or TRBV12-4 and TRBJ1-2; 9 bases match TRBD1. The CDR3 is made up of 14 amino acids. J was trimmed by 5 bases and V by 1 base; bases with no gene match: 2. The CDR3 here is CASSLGDRVYGYTF. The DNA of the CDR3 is TGTGCCAGCAGTTTAGGGGACAGGGTATATGGCTACACCTTC.

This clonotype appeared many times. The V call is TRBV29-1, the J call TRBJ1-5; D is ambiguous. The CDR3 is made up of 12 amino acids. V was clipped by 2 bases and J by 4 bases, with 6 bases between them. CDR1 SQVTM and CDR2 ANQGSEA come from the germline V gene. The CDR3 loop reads CSVENWNQPQHF. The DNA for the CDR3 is TGCAGCGTTGAAAATTGGAATCAGCCCCAGCATTTT.

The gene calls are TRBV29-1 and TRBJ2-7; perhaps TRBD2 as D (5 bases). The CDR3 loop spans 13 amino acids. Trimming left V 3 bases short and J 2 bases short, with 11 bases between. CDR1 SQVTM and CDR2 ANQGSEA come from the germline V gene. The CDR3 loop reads CSVEVREAYEQYF. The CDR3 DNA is TGCAGCGTTGAGGTCCGGGAAGCCTACGAGCAGTACTTC.

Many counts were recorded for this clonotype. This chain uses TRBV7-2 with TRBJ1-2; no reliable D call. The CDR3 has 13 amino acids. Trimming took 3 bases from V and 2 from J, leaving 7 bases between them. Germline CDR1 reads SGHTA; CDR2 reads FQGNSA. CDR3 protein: CASSLQKNYGYTF. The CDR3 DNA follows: TGTGCCAGCAGCTTGCAGAAGAACTATGGCTACACCTTC.

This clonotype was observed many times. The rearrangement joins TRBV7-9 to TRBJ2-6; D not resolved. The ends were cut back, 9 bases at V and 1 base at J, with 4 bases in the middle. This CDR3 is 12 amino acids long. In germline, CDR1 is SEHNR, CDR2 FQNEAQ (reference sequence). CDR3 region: CASKSGANVLTF. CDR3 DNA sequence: TGTGCCAGTAAATCTGGGGCCAACGTCCTGACTTTC.

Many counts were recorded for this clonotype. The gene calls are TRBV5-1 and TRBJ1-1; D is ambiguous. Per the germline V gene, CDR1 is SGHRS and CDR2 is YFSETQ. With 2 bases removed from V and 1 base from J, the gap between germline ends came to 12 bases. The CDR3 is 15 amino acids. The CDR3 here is CASSFGDRRNTEAFF. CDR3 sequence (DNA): TGCGCCAGCAGCTTTGGTGACCGAAGGAACACTGAAGCTTTCTTT. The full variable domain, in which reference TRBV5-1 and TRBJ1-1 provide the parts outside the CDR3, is KAGVTQTPRYLIKTRGQQVTLSCSPISGHRSVSWYQQTPGQGLQFLFEYFSETQRNKGNFPGRFSGRQFSNSRSEMNVSTLELGDSALYLCASSFGDRRNTEAFFGQGTRLTVV.